This T cell receptor (beta chain) is from a study of graft-versus-host responses after intestinal transplantation. At the level of the study: Each patient got anti-thymocyte globulin induction, then tacrolimus and steroids for roughly 3 years. Study findings and constraints: Early post-transplant declines in HvG were associated with peak levels of circulating GvH clones. Across patients carrying graft-donor T cell macrochimerism, allografts held high graft-versus-host to host-versus-graft clonal ratios. Recipient marrow showed GvH clones, some seen first in ileum or blood.

Of note for this clone: Antigen: not known.

Generated by immunoSEQ multiplex PCR, the TCRdb table keeps only in-frame clones and is missing some. This table has 90,000 to 100,000 clones, around 90% appearing once. V lost 8 bases and J lost 5; bases outside the gene matches: 7. This CDR3 comprises 13 residues. CDR1 is MNHEY, CDR2 SMNVEV, per germline (reference sequence). This receptor was identified in a human donor who received an intestinal transplant. Sequencing used unstimulated CD8+ T cells sorted from spleen or lymph node cells, obtained before intestinal transplant. V gene TRBV27 combines with J gene TRBJ2-3, with TRBD1 matching over 7 bases. Written as DNA, the CDR3 is TGTGCCAGCCAAGGGGGCGCACTAGATACGCAGTATTTT. This codes for CASQGGALDTQYF.